The present T cell receptor beta chain was sequenced within a study of cytomegalovirus exposure and HLA in healthy donors. As regards this clone: Its antigen is still unknown.

Donors had nominal health at sampling but likely had unrecorded immune exposures. Germline loops: CDR1 MNHNS, CDR2 SASEGT. Trimming removed 1 base from V and 0 bases from J, with 10 bases in between. This CDR3 is 15 amino acids long. Study conclusions and caveats: Excluded were some V segments that proved indistinguishable, including TRBV6-2 and TRBV6-3. A later analysis linked a missense variant in DCLRE1C to the trimming of TCR beta V and J genes. Using a false discovery rate of 0.05, a later analysis showed that 16,951 TCR beta sequences were associated with HLA alleles.

In the PCR, 60 Vbeta and 13 Jbeta primers were used. Measured with immunoSEQ multiplex PCR; TCRdb has only the in-frame clones, and not every one. The sample yields 120,000 or so clones, 81% seen once. The sequence came from a man younger than 30 in good health and CMV-seronegative. The chain joins TRBV6-1 to TRBJ2-7; maybe TRBD2 (6 bases). The sample taken for sequencing was PBMCs. The CDR3 reads CASSEGVEGSYEQYF. The CDR3 DNA reads TGTGCCAGCAGTGAAGGGGTGGAGGGCTCCTACGAGCAGTACTTC.